In its sample, the clone carrying this T cell receptor (beta chain) was seen a few times. The antigen is unknown. The data were taken from a study of PD-1 blockade in classical Hodgkin lymphoma. Study-level background: On a schedule of every 2 weeks, patients received nivolumab 3 mg/kg intravenously.

Using immunoSEQ multiplex PCR, the repertoire was profiled, and TCRdb retains in-frame clones only, with some absent. The table includes 46,000 or so clones, about three quarters detected once. General observations from the study: Baseline diversity was lower in partial responders and progressors than complete responders. Reports described newly diagnosed patients as having lower baseline TCR diversity than healthy donors. What caused the repertoire differences, perhaps disease activity or prior therapy, remains undefined.

Autologous stem cell transplantation was followed by relapse in every patient, and brentuximab vedotin exposure varied. This clonotype was sampled from a human donor with classical Hodgkin lymphoma. The material sequenced was peripheral blood mononuclear cells (PBMCs), taken at baseline.

This CDR3 reads CASSPGWSKATEAFF. CDR3 DNA sequence: TGCGCCAGCAGCCCTGGTTGGTCGAAGGCGACTGAAGCTTTCTTT. The chain joins TRBV4-1 to TRBJ1-1; D gene uncertain. V was pared by 4 bases and J by 5 bases, with 17 bases between. This CDR3 is 15 amino acids long. In germline, CDR1 is MGHRA, CDR2 YSYEKL.